This T cell receptor (beta chain) was captured in a study of response to subunit inactivated influenza vaccine. Study-level results: It was suggested by the authors that few new T cells are recruited by each seasonal influenza vaccination.

With regard to this clonotype: Its antigen is as yet unknown.

V was clipped by 1 base and J by 8 bases; unmatched bases: 11. CDR1 and CDR2 from the germline V gene are LGHNA and YNFKEQ. The CDR3 extends over 17 amino acids. A single record per CDR3 protein comes from TCRdb applying MiXCR to the RT-PCR reads. The sample contains about 170,000 distinct CDR3 sequences, roughly 12% of which appear only once. These data also featured in a second study, about T cells expressing NK-cell markers. Turning to that study: A 5'RACE template switching approach incorporating UMIs was used to make TCR beta cDNA.

The sequence derives from a man between 50 and 59 years old who received an inactivated influenza vaccine. The V gene is TRBV4-2, the J gene TRBJ2-1; 10 bases fit TRBD2. The starting material was CD8+ T cells sorted from PBMCs, obtained roughly 12 days after vaccination. CDR3 nucleotides: TGTGCCAGCAGCCAAGGCATGCTAGCGGGAGAGAGACATGAGCAGTTCTTC. Its protein is CASSQGMLAGERHEQFF.